These 28 T cell receptor beta chains originate from one sample sequenced in a study of Ad26.COV2.S vaccination and SARS-CoV-2 variants. Treatment meaning: around 19 received Ad26.COV2.S at low or high dose, single or two shots; roughly five received placebo; per-sample allocation not given. Samples analyzed were those drawn on day 63 after the first vaccine or placebo injection. Libraries were prepared by immunoSEQ multiplex PCR; TCRdb keeps only in-frame clonotypes and omits some of them. The sample lists over 400,000 clones, roughly 88% occurring once. The source material was peripheral blood, sampled in a trial of Ad26.COV2.S vaccine versus placebo. The receptors stem from a person aged 18-60 years who received the Ad26.COV2.S COVID-19 vaccine or a placebo.

The chain carries TRBV28 and TRBJ2-1; TRBD2 matches at 7 bases. CDR1 and CDR2 from the germline V gene are MDHEN and SYDVKM. The CDR3 runs to 14 residues. Trimming took 6 bases from V and 9 from J; bases not matched to a gene: 11. The CDR3 region is CASRRSGILGEQFF. The CDR3 bases are TGTGCCAGCAGACGCAGCGGGATACTCGGTGAGCAGTTCTTC. Full variable domain (outside the CDR3, taken from reference TRBV28 and TRBJ2-1): DVKVTQSSRYLVKRTGEKVFLECVQDMDHENMFWYRQDPGLGLRLIYFSYDVKMKEKGDIPEGYSVSREKKERFSLILESASTNQTSMYLCASRRSGILGEQFFGPGTRLTVL.

The chain couples TRBV4-2 to TRBJ2-1; 7 nucleotides match TRBD1. V shed 2 bases, J shed 6 bases, and the junction held 16 bases outside the gene matches. The CDR3 runs to 18 residues. Per germline, CDR1 LGHNA and CDR2 YNFKEQ. CDR3 bases: TGTGCCAGCAGCCAACGCCTAGTAGGGGGCAGTAAAGGCAATGAGCAGTTCTTC. Its translation is CASSQRLVGGSKGNEQFF.

With respect to this clone: The sample contains more than one DNA sequence encoding this CDR3. The chain links TRBV5-6 to TRBJ2-3, with 14 positions matching TRBD2. V shed 4 bases, J shed 3 bases, and the junction held 4 bases outside the gene matches. Germline V CDR1 and CDR2: SGHDT, YYEEEE. This CDR3 has 16 residues. The CDR3 DNA reads as TGTGCCAGCAGCCTGGGACTAGCGGGGGCGACAGATACGCAGTATTTT. This gives the protein CASSLGLAGATDTQYF. Full variable domain (outside the CDR3, taken from reference TRBV5-6 and TRBJ2-3): DAGVTQSPTHLIKTRGQQVTLRCSPKSGHDTVSWYQQALGQGPQFIFQYYEEEERQRGNFPDRFSGHQFPNYSSELNVNALLLGDSALYLCASSLGLAGATDTQYFGPGTRLTVL.

V usage is TRBV7-2 and J usage is TRBJ2-5; D gene ambiguous. The CDR3 has 14 residues. Germline loops: CDR1 SGHTA, CDR2 FQGNSA. V lost 0 bases to trimming and J lost 4 bases, with 9 bases between them. The CDR3 spells CASSLASYRETQYF. The CDR3 nucleotides are TGTGCCAGCAGCTTAGCGAGCTATAGAGAGACCCAGTACTTC.

V is TRBV5-8 and J is TRBJ2-1; 11 bases line up with TRBD2. The junction had 11 bases not matched to a gene; V was cut back by 4 bases and J by 8 bases. This CDR3 spans 16 amino acids. The germline gives CDR1 SGHTS, CDR2 YDEGEE. This CDR3 is CASSTGTSGGGDEQFF. The CDR3 DNA reads as TGTGCCAGCAGCACCGGGACTAGCGGAGGGGGGGATGAGCAGTTCTTC.

The V gene is TRBV19, the J gene TRBJ2-7; TRBD2 matches 11 bases. Germline assignment: CDR1 LNHDA and CDR2 SQIVND (reference sequence). V lost 3 bases to trimming and J lost 3 bases; unmatched junction nucleotides: 4. The CDR3 consists of 15 residues. The CDR3 sequence: CASSIRGLAVYEQYF. In nucleotides, the CDR3 is TGTGCCAGTAGTATTAGGGGACTAGCGGTCTACGAGCAGTACTTC.

The chain recombines TRBV3-1 (or the pseudogene TRBV3-2) with TRBJ2-5; D is ambiguous. From germline, CDR1 is LGHDT and CDR2 YNNKEL (reference sequence). The CDR3 contains 13 residues. V was clipped by 7 bases and J by 5 bases, with 14 bases between them. The CDR3 loop reads CASTSGRFETQYF. The CDR3 nucleotides read TGTGCCAGCACCTCTGGACGTTTTGAGACCCAGTACTTC.

This clone was detected a few times. The chain is built from TRBV27 and TRBJ1-2, with D unresolved. V lost 2 bases and J 4 bases, leaving 8 bases between the germline ends. The CDR3 totals 13 residues. Germline loops: CDR1 MNHEY, CDR2 SMNVEV (reference sequence). The CDR3 DNA is TGTGCCAGCAGTTTAAAACAGTCCTATGGCTACACCTTC. This gives the protein CASSLKQSYGYTF.

In its sample, this clone was seen once. The rearrangement links TRBV7-9 to TRBJ2-3; tentative D call: TRBD2 (7 bases). Looked up from germline, CDR1 is SEHNR and CDR2 is FQNEAQ (reference sequence). The V gene lost 6 bases and the J gene lost 0 bases, with 13 bases spanning the gap. The CDR3 runs to 15 residues. The CDR3 sequence: CASRTGGGSTDTQYF. The CDR3 coding sequence is TGTGCCAGCAGGACGGGGGGCGGGAGCACAGATACGCAGTATTTT.

The chain carries TRBV24-1 and TRBJ1-5, with a weak D call TRBD1 (5 bases). Germline CDR1 KGHDR, CDR2 SFDVKD. The V end was cut by 6 bases, the J end by 3 bases, with 17 bases between. This CDR3 comprises 16 residues. The chain's CDR3 is CATSFSGDGHNQPQHF. As DNA, the CDR3 is TGTGCCACCAGTTTTTCCGGCGACGGACACAATCAGCCCCAGCATTTT.

The chain has TRBV7-3 and TRBJ2-3; 9 bases line up with TRBD2. Germline V gene data show CDR1 as SGHTA and CDR2 as FQGTGA. The J segment lost 5 bases and the V segment lost 4 bases, leaving 4 bases of the junction unmatched. The CDR3 has 14 amino acids. This CDR3 is CASSSGLARDTQYF. In DNA, the CDR3 is TGTGCCAGCAGCTCGGGACTAGCAAGAGATACGCAGTATTTT.

The chain has TRBV6-2 or TRBV6-3 and TRBJ2-3; D call uncertain. Trimming removed 0 bases from V and 11 bases from J, with 12 bases in between. The germline V gene has CDR1 MNHEY and CDR2 SVGEGT. The length of the CDR3 is 13 residues. The CDR3 sequence: CASSYSRASEQYF. The CDR3 DNA sequence: TGTGCCAGCAGTTACTCGAGAGCGAGTGAGCAGTATTTT.

This chain connects TRBV6-4 to TRBJ2-6; a weak D match, TRBD1 (5 bases). The germline V gene encodes CDR1 MRHNA and CDR2 SNTAGT. V was trimmed by 6 bases and J by 0 bases, leaving 12 bases between them. The length of the CDR3 is 16 residues. The CDR3 DNA sequence: TGTGCCAGCAGCAGGGAAGGTTCCTCTGGGGCCAACGTCCTGACTTTC. The encoded protein is CASSREGSSGANVLTF.

V usage is TRBV7-8 and J usage is TRBJ2-3, with 8 bases aligning to TRBD2. The CDR3 has 13 amino acids. The J segment lost 10 bases and the V segment lost 5 bases, leaving 8 bases of the junction unmatched. The germline V gene has CDR1 SGHVS and CDR2 FQNEAQ. The CDR3 DNA follows: TGTGCCAGCAGCCGCGGAACGGGAGGGGCGCAGTATTTT. Its translation is CASSRGTGGAQYF. The variable domain in full, with the rest retrieved from reference TRBV7-8 and TRBJ2-3, is GAGVSQSPRYKVAKRGQDVALRCDPISGHVSLFWYQQALGQGPEFLTYFQNEAQLDKSGLPSDRFFAERPEGSVSTLKIQRTQQEDSAVYLCASSRGTGGAQYFGPGTRLTVL.

The genes are TRBV13 and TRBJ2-1, with 14 positions matching TRBD2. CDR1 is PRHDT, CDR2 FYEKMQ, per germline (reference sequence). The J segment lost 6 bases and the V segment lost 4 bases, leaving 5 bases of the junction unmatched. This CDR3 region has 16 residues. The DNA for the CDR3 is TGTGCCAGCAGCTCGACTAGCGGGAGGGCTGGCAATGAGCAGTTCTTC. Translating it yields CASSSTSGRAGNEQFF.

The chain joins TRBV15 to TRBJ2-7, with 8 bases lining up with TRBD2. CDR3 length: 15 amino acids. Trimming cost V 0 bases and J 5 bases; bases outside gene matches: 6. Germline assignment: CDR1 LNHNV and CDR2 YYDKDF (reference sequence). The DNA of the CDR3 is TGTGCCACCAGCAGAGATTTAGCGGGATGGGACGAGCAGTACTTC. Translated, it gives CATSRDLAGWDEQYF.

This chain joins TRBV19 and TRBJ1-2; 9 bases align to TRBD1. Unmatched junction bases numbered 12, after V lost 6 bases and J lost 4 bases. The germline gives CDR1 LNHDA, CDR2 SQIVND (reference sequence). This CDR3 has 16 residues. The CDR3 nucleotides are TGTGCCAGTAGAGGGACAGGGAGGAAAAAAATCTATGGCTACACCTTC. Its translation is CASRGTGRKKIYGYTF.

The rearrangement uses TRBV9 and TRBJ2-7, with TRBD2 identical over 10 bases. The germline gives CDR1 SGDLS, CDR2 YYNGEE. There are 15 residues in the CDR3. J gave up 7 bases and V 3 bases, and 10 bases lay outside the gene matches. This CDR3 reads CASSAQAGGPGEQYF. The DNA for the CDR3 is TGTGCCAGCAGCGCACAAGCGGGAGGGCCGGGTGAGCAGTACTTC.

The V and J genes are TRBV30 and TRBJ2-2; tentatively, D is TRBD1 or TRBD2 (6 bases each). The CDR3 totals 16 residues. Trimming cost V 5 bases and J 7 bases, with 23 bases left between them. Germline loops: CDR1 GTSNPN, CDR2 SVGIG (reference sequence). CDR3 nucleotides: TGTGCCTGGGCCACTGAGGGGGGCGCGCGTATCGGGGAGCTGTTTTTT. Protein product: CAWATEGGARIGELFF. Filled out from reference TRBV30 and TRBJ2-2, the complete variable domain reads SQTIHQWPATLVQPVGSPLSLECTVEGTSNPNLYWYRQAAGRGLQLLFYSVGIGQISSEVPQNLSASRPQDRQFILSSKKLLLSDSGFYLCAWATEGGARIGELFFGEGSRLTVL.

V is TRBV4-2 and J is TRBJ2-1; a possible D gene is TRBD1 (5 bases). CDR1 is LGHNA, CDR2 YNFKEQ, per germline. The CDR3 runs to 16 residues. Trimming took off 1 base at V and 3 bases at J, with 13 bases between the two ends. CDR3 amino acids: CASSQGGSDNYNEQFF. The CDR3 DNA reads as TGTGCCAGCAGCCAAGGTGGCTCGGACAACTACAATGAGCAGTTCTTC.

J is TRBJ1-2 and V is TRBV28, with D maybe TRBD1 (6 bases). V lost 4 bases and J 7 bases, leaving 13 bases between the germline ends. CDR1 MDHEN and CDR2 SYDVKM come from the germline V gene. CDR3 length: 13 amino acids. CDR3: CASSSGDSTGYTF. Here the CDR3 DNA reads TGTGCCAGCAGTTCAGGGGATTCTACTGGCTACACCTTC.

The CDR3 loop is CASRSQGAYEQYF. As DNA, the CDR3 is TGTGCCAGCAGATCGCAGGGGGCGTACGAGCAGTACTTC. V usage is TRBV7-9 and J usage is TRBJ2-7; 8 bases agree with TRBD1. V shed 6 bases and J 4 bases; nucleotides not matched to a gene: 5. The CDR3 covers 13 residues. Per germline, CDR1 SEHNR and CDR2 FQNEAQ (reference sequence).

The V gene is TRBV3-1 (or the pseudogene TRBV3-2), the J gene TRBJ2-1, with 9 bases identical to TRBD1. J lost 5 bases, V lost 2 bases, and 4 bases had no gene match. From germline, CDR1 is LGHDT and CDR2 YNNKEL (reference sequence). The CDR3 runs 15 residues. CDR3 loop: CASSQPGQGHNEQFF. CDR3 coding DNA: TGTGCCAGCAGCCAACCGGGACAGGGCCACAATGAGCAGTTCTTC.

This chain links TRBV5-1 with TRBJ2-5; D perhaps matches TRBD2 (5 bases). Deletions cut 1 base from V and 2 bases from J, with 18 bases between. Germline lookup yields CDR1 SGHRS and CDR2 YFSETQ. This CDR3 region has 17 residues. The CDR3 spells CASSLNPGGLTQETQYF. Here the CDR3 DNA reads TGCGCCAGCAGCTTGAACCCCGGAGGACTCACGCAAGAGACCCAGTACTTC.

The V gene is TRBV5-4, the J gene TRBJ2-6, with D perhaps being TRBD1 or TRBD2 (5 bases each). Per germline, CDR1 SGHNT and CDR2 YYREEE (reference sequence). V was pared by 3 bases and J by 0 bases, with 10 bases between. The length of the CDR3 is 16 residues. The CDR3 sequence: CASSWGRFSGANVLTF. For the CDR3, the DNA is TGTGCCAGCAGCTGGGGACGCTTCTCTGGGGCCAACGTCCTGACTTTC. Combining the CDR3 with reference TRBV5-4 and TRBJ2-6 gives the whole variable domain ETGVTQSPTHLIKTRGQQVTLRCSSQSGHNTVSWYQQALGQGPQFIFQYYREEENGRGNFPPRFSGLQFPNYSSELNVNALELDDSALYLCASSWGRFSGANVLTFGAGSRLTVL.

The chain recombines TRBV7-9 with TRBJ2-1; 7 nucleotides align to TRBD2. CDR1 and CDR2 (germline): SEHNR, FQNEAQ (reference sequence). The CDR3 sequence is 15 residues long. Losses at the gene ends were 5 bases for V and 6 bases for J; bases not matched to a gene: 10. This chain's CDR3 is CASSPPERGSNEQFF. CDR3 nucleotides: TGTGCCAGCAGCCCACCCGAGCGCGGGAGCAATGAGCAGTTCTTC.

The rearrangement uses TRBV6-5 and TRBJ1-1, with 8 bases fitting TRBD1. The CDR3 covers 15 residues. Germline CDR1 MNHEY, CDR2 SVGAGI. Germline trimming cut 0 bases from V and 6 bases from J; bases unmatched to any gene: 6. The chain's CDR3 is CASSYSRQGFSEAFF. CDR3 coding DNA: TGTGCCAGCAGTTACTCGAGACAGGGGTTTTCTGAAGCTTTCTTT.

The chain links TRBV3-1 (or the pseudogene TRBV3-2) to TRBJ2-5; D perhaps matches TRBD2 (5 bases). Trimming took 6 bases from V and 8 from J, leaving 16 bases between them. Germline values: CDR1 LGHDT, CDR2 YNNKEL (reference sequence). This CDR3 contains 13 residues. CDR3 sequence reads: CASRPSIGKTQYF. The CDR3 nucleotides are TGTGCCAGCAGGCCAAGTATCGGGAAAACCCAGTACTTC.